Listed below are T cell receptor beta chains from one sample, sequenced in a study of cytomegalovirus exposure and HLA in healthy donors. Profiling relied on immunoSEQ multiplex PCR, and the TCRdb table lists in-frame clones only, not all of them. The sample records some 200,000 clones, roughly 80% being singletons. The sequenced sample was PBMCs. These receptors originate from a male donor in good health and CMV-seropositive. Each CDR3 is given with its conserved first and last residue. Each record gives: D gene, CDR3 length, V gene, J gene, clone size, CDR3 DNA, CDR3 protein. D genes are given only for firm matches. Clone size, where shown, is once, few, many, or a class for clones that have expanded.

TRBD1	14	TRBV11-3	TRBJ2-7	-	TGTGCCAGCAGCTCTTCCGGGACAGTCGCCGAGCAGTACTTC	CASSSSGTVAEQYF
-	12	TRBV27	TRBJ2-7	-	TGTGCCCCGGGGTTTTTACCCTACGAGCAGTACTTC	CAPGFLPYEQYF
-	14	TRBV28	TRBJ2-7	-	TGTGCCAGCAGCGGCCGGGACAATCCCTACGAGCAGTACTTC	CASSGRDNPYEQYF
TRBD2	16	TRBV29-1	TRBJ2-3	-	TGCAGCGTTTTCCAGGTCGGGGGGGCTAGCACAGATACGCAGTATTTT	CSVFQVGGASTDTQYF
-	15	TRBV11-3	TRBJ2-1	few	TGTGCCAGCAGCCTCCGTAGTGGAGGGGTTAATGAGCAGTTCTTC	CASSLRSGGVNEQFF
-	15	TRBV10-3	TRBJ1-1	-	TGTGCCATCAGTGCTGGGCAGGAATTGAACACTGAAGCTTTCTTT	CAISAGQELNTEAFF
TRBD2	16	TRBV28	TRBJ2-4	-	TGTGCCAGCAGTTTCCCGACTAGCGATTCCAAAAACATTCAGTACTTC	CASSFPTSDSKNIQYF
-	19	TRBV21-1	TRBJ2-7	-	TGTGCCAGCAGCAAAGGTATCGGGGGGCGCCTGGGTTTTCGGTACGAGCAGTACTTC	CASSKGIGGRLGFRYEQYF
-	13	TRBV14	TRBJ2-7	-	TGTGCCAGCAGCCAAGTCTTCCCGGACGAGCAGTACTTC	CASSQVFPDEQYF
-	15	TRBV5-8	TRBJ1-6	few	TGTGCCAGCAGCCCGACCCTGGGGCAGGGTTCACCCCTCCACTTT	CASSPTLGQGSPLHF
TRBD2	15	TRBV9	TRBJ2-1	-	TGTGCCAGCAGCTTTCTAGCGGGAAGTCAGAATGAGCAGTTCTTC	CASSFLAGSQNEQFF
TRBD1	14	TRBV6-5	TRBJ2-7	-	TGTGCCAGCAGTCCGGGCAGGGGGCCCTACGAGCAGTACTTC	CASSPGRGPYEQYF
-	14	TRBV5-1	TRBJ2-2	-	TGCGCCAGCAGGGGGCAGATGAACACCGGGGAGCTGTTTTTT	CASRGQMNTGELFF
-	14	TRBV19	TRBJ1-1	-	TGTGCCAGTAGTATAGGGAGGCGGTACACTGAAGCTTTCTTT	CASSIGRRYTEAFF
TRBD2	15	TRBV5-1	TRBJ2-1	-	TGCGCCAGCAGCTTCGCGACTAGCGGGATGAATGAGCAGTTCTTC	CASSFATSGMNEQFF